The 6 T cell receptor beta chains below were found in one sample sequenced in a study of T cells in women clearing cervical HPV infection (dated by TCRdb to 2017 to 2018). Libraries were constructed by the immunoSEQ multiplex PCR assay. The immuneACCESS repertoire file appears here via TCRdb, limited to in-frame rearrangements. These files lack a portion of the clones; in checked studies, under half of the deficit traces to unresolved V genes, and the cause of the others is not known. This sample's table has entries for about 30,000 clones. The ten top clones hold about 4.5% of the sample. The specimen was blood buffy coat. All receptors come from a woman between 18 and 70 years old with a cervical HPV16 infection that either progressed to CIN3+ or cleared (not recorded which).

On this clone: The CDR3 goes on 3 residues after the read ends, and that part is filled in from the germline J gene. The chain is built from TRBV30 and TRBJ1-2; no definite D call. V lost 1 base to trimming and J lost 4 bases, with 7 bases between them. Per the germline V gene, CDR1 is GTSNPN and CDR2 is SVGIG (reference sequence). The CDR3 sequence is 12 residues long. CDR3 DNA (partial): TGTGCCTGGAGTGCCCGGTCCTATGGC. Its translation: CAWSARSYG. In full, the CDR3 reads CAWSARSYGYTF.

As concerns this clone: The CDR3 end is not reached by the read, which stops 3 residues before it; the germline J gene fills it in. The genes are TRBV19 and TRBJ1-2; D unresolved. The CDR3 length is 18 residues. The germline V gene has CDR1 LNHDA and CDR2 SQIVND (reference sequence). The DNA read from the CDR3 is TGTGCCAGTAGTATAGAGGCTAGCGGGAGGGCCATAGGCAATGAC. It is translated as CASSIEASGRAIGND. From start to end, the CDR3 is CASSIEASGRAIGNDYTF.

In the case of this clone: The read terminates 3 residues ahead of where the CDR3 ends, so the germline J gene completes it. The rearrangement uses TRBV5-1 and TRBJ1-3, with 7 bases that match TRBD1. From germline, CDR1 is SGHRS and CDR2 YFSETQ. The J segment lost 5 bases and the V segment lost 0 bases, leaving 5 bases of the junction unmatched. This CDR3 contains 15 residues. This chain's CDR3 is CASSLGTGRRNTIYF. CDR3 DNA, as far as it was read: TGCGCCAGCAGCTTGGGGACAGGAAGGAGAAACACC.

Remarks on this clone: The sequenced fragment ends 3 residues before the CDR3 boundary, so the rest is inferred from the germline J gene. The V gene is TRBV12-3 or TRBV12-4, the J gene TRBJ2-2; 12 positions match TRBD2. The CDR3 length is 19 residues. Trimming cost V 2 bases and J 4 bases; bases outside gene matches: 11. The CDR3 bases that were read are TGTGCCAGCAGTTTAAGTTCCCTAGCGGGGGGGCCAGTCACCGGGGAG. Protein: CASSLSSLAGGPVTGE. The CDR3 as a whole reads CASSLSSLAGGPVTGELFF.

Details on this clone: The observed sequence ends 3 residues before the CDR3 terminus, with the missing tail filled in from the germline J gene. This chain connects TRBV19 to TRBJ1-2; D is perhaps TRBD1 (5 bases). The CDR3 contains 13 residues. Germline V CDR1 and CDR2: LNHDA, SQIVND (reference sequence). CDR3 bases read: TGTGCCAGCAGGACTAGCGGGGCAGATACC. Its protein is CASRTSGADT. The whole CDR3 is CASRTSGADTYTF.

A word on this clone: The CDR3 end is not reached by the read, which stops 3 residues before it; the germline J gene fills it in. The chain uses TRBV19 and TRBJ1-1; D is perhaps TRBD1 (5 bases). Germline assignment: CDR1 LNHDA and CDR2 SQIVND (reference sequence). This CDR3 region has 15 residues. The CDR3 sequence: CASICAGGEQETAFF. CDR3 DNA, as far as it was read: TGTGCCAGTATATGTGCGGGGGGAGAGCAAGAGACA.